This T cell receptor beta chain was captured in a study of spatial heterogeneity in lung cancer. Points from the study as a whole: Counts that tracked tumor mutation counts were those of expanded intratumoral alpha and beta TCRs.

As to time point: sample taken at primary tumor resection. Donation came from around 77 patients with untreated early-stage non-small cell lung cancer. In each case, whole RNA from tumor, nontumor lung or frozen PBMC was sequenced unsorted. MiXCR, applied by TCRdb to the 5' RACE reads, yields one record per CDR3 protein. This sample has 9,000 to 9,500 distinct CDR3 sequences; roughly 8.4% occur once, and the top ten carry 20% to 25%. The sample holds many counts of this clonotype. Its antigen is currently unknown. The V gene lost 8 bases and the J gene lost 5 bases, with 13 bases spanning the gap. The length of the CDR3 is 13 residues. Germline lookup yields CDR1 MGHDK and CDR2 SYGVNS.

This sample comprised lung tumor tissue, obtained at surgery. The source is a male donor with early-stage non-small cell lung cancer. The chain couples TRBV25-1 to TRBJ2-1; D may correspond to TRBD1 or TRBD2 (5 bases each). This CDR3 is CASEGRFDNEQFF. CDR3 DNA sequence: TGTGCCAGCGAGGGACGGTTTGACAATGAGCAGTTCTTC.